The entry that follows covers one TCR beta chain sequence. Per the authors' pipeline: Reference gene primer amplification gave estimated nucleated cell counts. Libraries were prepared by immunoSEQ multiplex PCR; TCRdb keeps only in-frame clonotypes and omits some of them. V and J calls and clone size come straight from that table; D and trimming were deduced from the DNA. The sample shows 110,000 or so clones, roughly 87% of them seen only once. The sample comes from a study of blood T cell repertoires in COVID-19. Background on the study: The origin of the acute and convalescent COVID-19 samples was the United States, Italy and Spain. PBMCs, B-cell-depleted T cells, or T cells provided the cDNA or gDNA that made up the material.

V shed 6 bases and J shed 0 bases, with 10 bases lying between them. Looked up from germline, CDR1 is LNHDA and CDR2 is SQIVND (reference sequence). This CDR3 comprises 14 residues. The V gene is TRBV19, the J gene TRBJ2-3, with D perhaps matching TRBD2 (6 bases). This receptor was taken from a human donor in a cohort sampled during active COVID-19. Sample: peripheral blood. CDR3 protein: CASSLLASTDTQYF. In nucleotides, the CDR3 is TGTGCCAGTAGCCTACTAGCTAGCACAGATACGCAGTATTTT.